This T cell receptor (beta chain) comes out of a study of human T cells and chemical hapten exposure. General study points: Donors were affected by alopecia, so their immune reaction might vary from that of healthy individuals.

Comments on this clonotype: Its antigen is not identified.

Germline CDR1 reads SGDLS; CDR2 reads YYNGEE. CDR3 length: 16 amino acids. The V and J ends lost 2 bases and 3 bases, in that order; junction bases with no gene match: 7. The time point was: patch test 1, 2 weeks after DPC sensitization. The sample's treatment: therapeutic diphenylcyclopropenone sensitization with weekly scalp DPC. Attachment of unique molecular identifiers to individual cDNA molecules was performed in the library. TCRdb redid the calling of the RACE reads with MiXCR, one entry per CDR3 protein. The table includes roughly 120,000 distinct CDR3 sequences, around 10% detected once. The specimen comprised whole blood, sampled in connection with sensitization to the hapten diphenylcyclopropenone (DPC). The clonotype comes from a woman aged 45-65 years with alopecia areata. Some clones in this sample may be carry-over from other donors' samples. J is TRBJ2-7 and V is TRBV9; 11 bases line up with TRBD2. CDR3 sequence (DNA): TGTGCCAGCAGCGTCTCCGGGACTAGCGGTCTCTACGAGCAGTACTTC. It specifies CASSVSGTSGLYEQYF.